One and the same sample provided the 32 T cell receptor beta chains below, sequenced in a study of shared clonotypes between healthy human individuals. Clones were read by immunoSEQ multiplex PCR, and TCRdb kept only the in-frame ones, dropping some. Of roughly 600,000 clones detected, 98% appear once; the ten largest clones hold 0.3%. The naive CD8 population came from CD45RO-negative cells selected for CCR7, without terminally differentiated effector memory CD45RA+ cells. The sample consisted of naive CD8+ T cells sorted from blood. The source is a man between 25 and 39 years old in good health.

V usage is TRBV6-5 and J usage is TRBJ2-7; 11 bases line up with TRBD2. Germline CDR1 MNHEY, CDR2 SVGAGI. V lost 0 bases and J lost 2; bases outside the gene matches: 3. The CDR3 is 16 residues long. The CDR3 DNA is TGTGCCAGCAGTTACTCCACTAGCGGGAGTGCCTACGAGCAGTACTTC. This sequence encodes CASSYSTSGSAYEQYF.

This clone was counted once. The CDR3 region is CATGDYNYEQYF. CDR3 bases: TGTGCCACCGGGGACTATAACTACGAGCAGTACTTC. The chain carries TRBV15 and TRBJ2-7, with 7 bases matching TRBD2. Germline CDR1 reads LNHNV; CDR2 reads YYDKDF (reference sequence). The junction had 4 bases not matched to a gene; V was cut back by 8 bases and J by 3 bases. CDR3 size: 12 residues.

CDR3 nucleotide sequence: TGTGCCAGCCATAGAATCGAGACTAGCGGGATGGCTGAGCAGTTCTTC. This codes for CASHRIETSGMAEQFF. J is TRBJ2-1 and V is TRBV7-9, with 11 bases fitting TRBD2. Unmatched junction bases numbered 15, after V lost 8 bases and J lost 9 bases. This CDR3 region has 16 residues. Germline assignment: CDR1 SEHNR and CDR2 FQNEAQ (reference sequence).

The chain combines TRBV28 with TRBJ2-1; D is ambiguous. Trimming pared 2 bases from V and 6 bases from J, leaving 14 bases between. The germline gives CDR1 MDHEN, CDR2 SYDVKM. This CDR3 region has 15 residues. CDR3 region: CASSLGVSQGNEQFF. CDR3 coding DNA: TGTGCCAGCAGTTTAGGGGTCTCCCAAGGCAATGAGCAGTTCTTC.

The genes are TRBV27 and TRBJ1-4; D remains unclear. Germline V gene sequence: CDR1 MNHEY, CDR2 SMNVEV (reference sequence). There are 11 residues in the CDR3. V was cut by 8 bases and J by 5 bases, with 6 bases left in between. The CDR3 nucleotides are TGTGCCAGCGCTCAAAATGAAAAACTGTTTTTT. Translation: CASAQNEKLFF.

Details on this clone: The junction shows a germline mismatch at one end, possibly a read error. The chain is built from TRBV13 and TRBJ2-1; D gene uncertain. The CDR3 is 13 amino acids. Germline CDR1 PRHDT, CDR2 FYEKMQ (reference sequence). The CDR3 is CASRLLAAYEQFF. CDR3 coding DNA: TGTGCCAGCCGCTTGTTGGCCGCTTATGAGCAGTTCTTC.

The genes are TRBV27 and TRBJ2-1; TRBD2 matches 12 bases. The germline CDR1 and CDR2 sequences are MNHEY and SMNVEV (reference sequence). V shed 5 bases, J shed 3 bases, and the junction held 5 bases outside the gene matches. The CDR3 is 16 amino acids. The CDR3, as DNA: TGTGCCAGCAGTCAAGGGACTAGCGGGTTCTACAATGAGCAGTTCTTC. It yields the protein CASSQGTSGFYNEQFF.

This chain connects TRBV2 to TRBJ2-1; TRBD2 matches at 8 bases. V shed 9 bases, J shed 6 bases, and the junction held 10 bases outside the gene matches. Germline lookup yields CDR1 SNHLY and CDR2 FYNNEI. The CDR3 totals 14 residues. CDR3 nucleotide sequence: TGTGCCAGTATAGGCGGGAGGTCGAGCAATGAGCAGTTCTTC. It is translated as CASIGGRSSNEQFF. The full variable domain, with the rest looked up from reference TRBV2 and TRBJ2-1, is EPEVTQTPSHQVTQMGQEVILRCVPISNHLYFYWYRQILGQKVEFLVSFYNNEISEKSEIFDDQFSVERPDGSNFTLKIRSTKLEDSAMYFCASIGGRSSNEQFFGPGTRLTVL.

This chain joins TRBV13 and TRBJ2-3; the D is unclear. Between the trimmed V and J ends, which lost 6 bases and 1 base, there was a span of 11 bases. This CDR3 has 14 residues. In germline, CDR1 is PRHDT, CDR2 FYEKMQ (reference sequence). CDR3 loop: CASRTSLGTDTQYF. For the CDR3, the DNA is TGTGCCAGCAGGACCTCCCTTGGCACAGATACGCAGTATTTT.

The chain uses TRBV7-9 and TRBJ2-1; 10 positions agree with TRBD1. Germline CDR1 SEHNR, CDR2 FQNEAQ (reference sequence). The CDR3 has 16 residues. J gave up 7 bases and V 3 bases, and 9 bases lay outside the gene matches. The CDR3, as DNA: TGTGCCAGCAGCTTTACACCGGGACAGGGGTTGAATGAGCAGTTCTTC. As protein: CASSFTPGQGLNEQFF. The whole variable domain, remainder taken from reference TRBV7-9 and TRBJ2-1, is DTGVSQNPRHKITKRGQNVTFRCDPISEHNRLYWYRQTLGQGPEFLTYFQNEAQLEKSRLLSDRFSAERPKGSFSTLEIQRTEQGDSAMYLCASSFTPGQGLNEQFFGPGTRLTVL.

The genes are TRBV7-6 and TRBJ2-7, with 7 bases fitting TRBD1. V lost 5 bases, J lost 0 bases, and 10 bases stayed unmatched. Per the germline V gene, CDR1 is SGHVS and CDR2 is FNYEAQ. This CDR3 is 16 amino acids long. The DNA of the CDR3 is TGTGCCAGCAGCGCCTCTCCGACAGGGAACTCCTACGAGCAGTACTTC. Amino acids: CASSASPTGNSYEQYF.

This clone was found once. The genes are TRBV29-1 and TRBJ2-1; D not resolved. Germline CDR1 SQVTM, CDR2 ANQGSEA. V was trimmed by 0 bases and J by 5 bases, leaving 14 bases between them. The CDR3 has 15 residues. CDR3: CSVEDLTAADNEQFF. The CDR3 DNA follows: TGCAGCGTTGAAGATCTGACGGCAGCCGACAATGAGCAGTTCTTC.

CDR3 nucleotides: TGTGCCAGCAGCATGGACGGATTGACCGGGGAGCTGTTTTTT. It is translated as CASSMDGLTGELFF. The chain employs TRBV7-3 and TRBJ2-2, with unresolved D. The CDR3 has 14 residues. CDR1 and CDR2 from the germline V gene are SGHTA and FQGTGA. The V end lost 5 bases, the J end lost 5 bases, and 12 bases lay between the germline ends.

V and J are TRBV19 and TRBJ2-7; D possibly corresponds to TRBD1 (5 bases). The germline CDR1 and CDR2 sequences are LNHDA and SQIVND (reference sequence). CDR3 length: 13 amino acids. V shed 1 base and J shed 5 bases, with 9 bases lying between them. The CDR3 DNA follows: TGTGCCAGTAGTATAGGCAGGGTCGACGAGCAGTACTTC. It translates to CASSIGRVDEQYF.

The chain has TRBV21-1 and TRBJ1-2; the table gives TRBD1 as D, unverified against the DNA. TRBV21-1 is an annotated pseudogene. The CDR3 consists of 19 residues. CDR3 residues: CASSLRTDRLHLTNYGYTF. The CDR3 coding sequence is TGTGCCAGCAGCTTACGTACGGACAGGCTACATTTAACTAACTATGGCTACACCTTC.

The chain recombines TRBV27 with TRBJ1-2; D is unresolved. The V end lost 6 bases, the J end lost 6 bases, and 11 bases lay between the germline ends. Germline loops: CDR1 MNHEY, CDR2 SMNVEV (reference sequence). CDR3 length: 12 residues. DNA for the CDR3: TGTGCCAGCAGAAACACAAGAAATGGCTACACCTTC. Its protein product is CASRNTRNGYTF.

The chain combines TRBV4-1 with TRBJ2-7; TRBD1 is a possible D gene (5 bases). The V end lost 2 bases, the J end lost 4 bases, and 15 bases lay between the germline ends. The CDR3 sequence is 15 residues long. Germline-derived CDR1 and CDR2 are MGHRA and YSYEKL. The CDR3 is CASSQYSAGKYEQYF. CDR3 nucleotide sequence: TGCGCCAGCAGCCAATATTCGGCAGGGAAGTACGAGCAGTACTTC.

The chain joins TRBV2 to TRBJ2-5; 8 bases agree with TRBD2. Trimming cost V 4 bases and J 2 bases; bases outside gene matches: 9. The CDR3 is 16 residues long. Per germline, CDR1 SNHLY and CDR2 FYNNEI. The CDR3 spells CASSVGREDSQETQYF. The CDR3 region has the DNA TGTGCCAGCAGTGTAGGGCGGGAGGACTCGCAAGAGACCCAGTACTTC. The variable domain in full, with the rest retrieved from reference TRBV2 and TRBJ2-5, is EPEVTQTPSHQVTQMGQEVILRCVPISNHLYFYWYRQILGQKVEFLVSFYNNEISEKSEIFDDQFSVERPDGSNFTLKIRSTKLEDSAMYFCASSVGREDSQETQYFGPGTRLLVL.

This sequence joins TRBV6-5 and TRBJ1-4; D unclear. The CDR3 extends over 14 amino acids. Between the trimmed V and J ends, which lost 5 bases and 8 bases, there was a span of 15 bases. CDR1 is MNHEY, CDR2 SVGAGI, per germline. CDR3 loop: CASSMAGFGEKLFF. In DNA form, the CDR3 reads TGTGCCAGCAGTATGGCAGGCTTTGGGGAAAAACTGTTTTTT.

The V gene is TRBV5-4, the J gene TRBJ2-7; 7 bases fit TRBD1. CDR1 and CDR2 from the germline V gene are SGHNT and YYREEE (reference sequence). The V and J ends lost 4 bases and 4 bases, in that order; junction bases with no gene match: 2. The CDR3 sequence is 12 residues long. DNA of the CDR3: TGTGCCAGCAGCCAGGGGGAATACGAGCAGTACTTC. It codes for CASSQGEYEQYF.

This rearrangement joins TRBV5-1 to TRBJ2-7, with TRBD2 matching over 9 bases. J lost 2 bases, V lost 4 bases, and 4 bases had no gene match. This CDR3 has 14 amino acids. Germline V gene data show CDR1 as SGHRS and CDR2 as YFSETQ. The DNA for the CDR3 is TGCGCCAGCAGCCAAGGACTAGCGACCTACGAGCAGTACTTC. It specifies CASSQGLATYEQYF.

This chain uses TRBV4-1 with TRBJ2-2; 13 bases match TRBD2. Germline V gives CDR1 MGHRA, CDR2 YSYEKL. The CDR3 consists of 16 residues. V dropped 8 bases and J dropped 5; count of bases not matched to a gene: 8. The CDR3 loop reads CASRGLAGADTGELFF. Here the CDR3 DNA reads TGCGCCAGCCGAGGACTAGCGGGAGCAGATACCGGGGAGCTGTTTTTT.

This clone was found once. Other DNA sequences in this sample translate to the same CDR3. The gene calls are TRBV29-1 and TRBJ2-1; no reliable D call. The germline V and J ends were trimmed by 1 base and 6 bases, with 7 bases remaining between them. This CDR3 is 12 amino acids long. In germline, CDR1 is SQVTM, CDR2 ANQGSEA. As DNA, the CDR3 is TGCAGCGTTGAAGGGCGGTTCAATGAGCAGTTCTTC. It encodes CSVEGRFNEQFF.

The chain links TRBV7-9 to TRBJ1-1; the D is unclear. Trimming removed 4 bases at V and 1 base at J, with 16 bases between. Looked up from germline, CDR1 is SEHNR and CDR2 is FQNEAQ (reference sequence). The length of the CDR3 is 16 residues. The CDR3 nucleotides read TGTGCCAGCAGCTCGGTCCTAAGTCATTGGAACACTGAAGCTTTCTTT. Encoded protein: CASSSVLSHWNTEAFF.

V and J are TRBV14 and TRBJ2-1; 8 bases map to TRBD2. The CDR3 has 15 amino acids. The germline V gene has CDR1 SGHDN and CDR2 FVKESK. V trimming: 4 bases; J trimming: 2 bases; junction bases outside the gene matches: 4. The CDR3 loop is CASSLAGFTYNEQFF. The DNA of the CDR3 is TGTGCCAGCAGCCTAGCGGGATTCACCTACAATGAGCAGTTCTTC.

The chain has TRBV29-1 and TRBJ2-7; D may be TRBD2 (6 bases). This CDR3 is built from 14 residues. V lost 2 bases to trimming and J lost 2 bases, with 13 bases between them. Germline lookup yields CDR1 SQVTM and CDR2 ANQGSEA. This CDR3 reads CSVETVADTYEQYF. CDR3 sequence (DNA): TGCAGCGTTGAAACCGTAGCGGACACCTACGAGCAGTACTTC.

This CDR3 reads CASSHYGAPAGSYEQYF. The DNA of the CDR3 is TGTGCCAGCAGCCACTACGGGGCCCCAGCGGGAAGCTACGAGCAGTACTTC. The chain joins TRBV14 to TRBJ2-7; TRBD2 matches at 7 bases. Germline assignment: CDR1 SGHDN and CDR2 FVKESK. V was pared by 3 bases and J by 3 bases, with 14 bases of the junction left unmatched. The CDR3 has 17 residues. Complete variable domain (other parts from reference TRBV14 and TRBJ2-7): EAGVTQFPSHSVIEKGQTVTLRCDPISGHDNLYWYRRVMGKEIKFLLHFVKESKQDESGMPNNRFLAERTGGTYSTLKVQPAELEDSGVYFCASSHYGAPAGSYEQYFGPGTRLTVT.

CDR3 nucleotide sequence: TGTGCCAGCAGTTTAGGTCTACAGCCCCAGCATTTT. Protein sequence: CASSLGLQPQHF. This chain connects TRBV28 to TRBJ1-5; D call uncertain. The CDR3 extends over 12 amino acids. CDR1 is MDHEN and CDR2 is SYDVKM in the germline V gene. V was shortened by 2 bases and J by 7 bases, with 6 bases between the two germline ends.

This chain links TRBV4-1 with TRBJ2-3; TRBD2 agrees at 9 bases. V gave up 2 bases and J gave up 4 bases; unmatched junction bases: 4. The germline V gene encodes CDR1 MGHRA and CDR2 YSYEKL. CDR3 size: 15 residues. DNA of the CDR3: TGCGCCAGCAGCCAATCTAGCGGGACCTCAGATACGCAGTATTTT. Protein product: CASSQSSGTSDTQYF.

This chain links TRBV7-9 with TRBJ2-7, with D possibly TRBD1 on 6 matching bases. The CDR3 consists of 13 residues. The V gene's germline CDR1 is SEHNR and CDR2 FQNEAQ (reference sequence). The V and J ends lost 3 bases and 3 bases respectively, with 9 bases between them. CDR3 sequence: CASSFPTGYEQYF. The CDR3 DNA is TGTGCCAGCAGCTTTCCGACAGGCTACGAGCAGTACTTC.

The V call is TRBV5-1, the J call TRBJ2-3; 10 bases are shared with TRBD1. Germline V gives CDR1 SGHRS, CDR2 YFSETQ. The CDR3 loop spans 15 amino acids. The ends lost 6 bases at V and 6 bases at J; junction bases unmatched: 10. CDR3 DNA sequence: TGCGCCAGCAAAATGACAGGGGGCGAAGGGGATACGCAGTATTTT. As protein: CASKMTGGEGDTQYF.

V usage is TRBV18 and J usage is TRBJ2-3; 10 bases agree with TRBD2. V lost 4 bases, J lost 4 bases, and 11 bases stayed unmatched. CDR3 length: 17 residues. Germline values: CDR1 KGHSH, CDR2 LQKENI. CDR3 sequence: CASSRQAGGPKADTQYF. The CDR3 bases are TGTGCCAGCTCACGTCAAGCGGGAGGGCCAAAAGCAGATACGCAGTATTTT.